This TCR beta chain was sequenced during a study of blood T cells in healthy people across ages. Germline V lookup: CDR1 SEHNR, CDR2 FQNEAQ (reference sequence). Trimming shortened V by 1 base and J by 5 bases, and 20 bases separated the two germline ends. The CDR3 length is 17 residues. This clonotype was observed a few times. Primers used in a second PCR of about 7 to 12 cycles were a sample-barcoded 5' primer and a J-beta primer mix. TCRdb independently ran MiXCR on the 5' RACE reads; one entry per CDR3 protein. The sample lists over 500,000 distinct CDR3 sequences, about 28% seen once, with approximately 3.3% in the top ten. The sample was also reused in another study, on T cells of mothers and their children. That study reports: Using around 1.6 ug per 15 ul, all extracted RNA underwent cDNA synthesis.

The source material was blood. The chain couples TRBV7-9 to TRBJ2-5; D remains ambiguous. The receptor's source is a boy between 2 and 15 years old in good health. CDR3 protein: CASSLGADMRAYETQYF. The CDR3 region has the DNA TGTGCCAGCAGCTTAGGGGCCGACATGAGAGCATATGAGACCCAGTACTTC.